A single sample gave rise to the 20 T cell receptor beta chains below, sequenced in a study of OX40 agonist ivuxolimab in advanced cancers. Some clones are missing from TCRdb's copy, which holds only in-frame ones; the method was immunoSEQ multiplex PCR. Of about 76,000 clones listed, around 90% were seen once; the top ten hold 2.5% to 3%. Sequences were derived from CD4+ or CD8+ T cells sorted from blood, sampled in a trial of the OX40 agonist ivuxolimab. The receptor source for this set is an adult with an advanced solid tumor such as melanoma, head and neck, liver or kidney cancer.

CDR3 coding DNA: TGTGCCAGCAGCTTAAGCGGGGGGCCCTCCTACAATGAGCAGTTCTTC. Amino acids: CASSLSGGPSYNEQFF. V and J are TRBV7-8 and TRBJ2-1; TRBD2 aligns across 9 bases. The CDR3 is 16 amino acids. The trim removed 2 bases at V and 0 bases at J, leaving 2 bases unmatched. Looked up from germline, CDR1 is SGHVS and CDR2 is FQNEAQ.

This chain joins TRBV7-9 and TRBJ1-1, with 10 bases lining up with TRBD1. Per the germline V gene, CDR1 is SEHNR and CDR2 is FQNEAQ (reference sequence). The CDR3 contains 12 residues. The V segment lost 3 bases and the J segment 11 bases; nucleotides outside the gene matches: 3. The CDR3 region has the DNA TGTGCCAGCAGCTTTTTGGACAGGGGGGCTTTCTTT. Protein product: CASSFLDRGAFF.

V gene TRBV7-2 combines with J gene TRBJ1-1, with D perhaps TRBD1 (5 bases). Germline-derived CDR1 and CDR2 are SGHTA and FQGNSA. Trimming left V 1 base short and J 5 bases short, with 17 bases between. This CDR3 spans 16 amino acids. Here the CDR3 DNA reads TGTGCCAGCAGCTTAGATCAGAAGGGGAGATTGACTGAAGCTTTCTTT. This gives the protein CASSLDQKGRLTEAFF.

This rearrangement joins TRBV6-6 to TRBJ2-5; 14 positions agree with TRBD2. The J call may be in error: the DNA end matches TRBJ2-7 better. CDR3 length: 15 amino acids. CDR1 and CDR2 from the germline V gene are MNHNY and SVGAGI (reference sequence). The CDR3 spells CAIGLAGGSSYEQYF. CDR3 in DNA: TGTGCCATTGGACTAGCGGGGGGAAGCTCCTACGAGCAGTACTTC.

Here the CDR3 DNA reads TGTGCCAGCAGTTCAACTAGCGGGGTTTCTGGGGCCAACGTCCTGACTTTC. Amino acid sequence: CASSSTSGVSGANVLTF. The J gene is TRBJ2-6, the V gene TRBV27; 10 bases match TRBD2. The germline V gene has CDR1 MNHEY and CDR2 SMNVEV (reference sequence). This CDR3 has 17 residues. V was clipped by 4 bases and J by 1 base; unmatched bases: 4.

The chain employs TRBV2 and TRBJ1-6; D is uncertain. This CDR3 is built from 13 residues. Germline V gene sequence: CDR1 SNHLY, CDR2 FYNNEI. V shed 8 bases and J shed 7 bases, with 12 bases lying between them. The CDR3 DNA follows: TGTGCCAGCGTGAACAGCCAAAATTCACCCCTCCACTTT. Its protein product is CASVNSQNSPLHF.

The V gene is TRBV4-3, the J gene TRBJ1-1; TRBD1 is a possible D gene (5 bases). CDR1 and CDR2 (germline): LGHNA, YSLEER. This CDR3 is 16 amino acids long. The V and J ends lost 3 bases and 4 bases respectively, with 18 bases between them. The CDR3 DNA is TGCGCCAGCAGCCAGCAGTATGGCGGGGGGGGCACTGAAGCTTTCTTT. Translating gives CASSQQYGGGGTEAFF.

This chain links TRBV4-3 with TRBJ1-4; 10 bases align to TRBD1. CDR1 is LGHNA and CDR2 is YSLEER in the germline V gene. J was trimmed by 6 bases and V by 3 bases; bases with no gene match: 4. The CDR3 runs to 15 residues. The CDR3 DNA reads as TGCGCCAGCAGCCAGGCCGGGACAGGGGATGAAAAACTGTTTTTT. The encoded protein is CASSQAGTGDEKLFF.

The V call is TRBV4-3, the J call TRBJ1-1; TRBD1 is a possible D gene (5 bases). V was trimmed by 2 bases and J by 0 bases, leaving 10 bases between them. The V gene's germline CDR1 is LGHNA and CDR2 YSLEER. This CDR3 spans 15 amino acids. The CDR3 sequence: CASSQQQGVNTEAFF. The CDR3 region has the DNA TGCGCCAGCAGCCAACAACAAGGGGTGAACACTGAAGCTTTCTTT.

The CDR3 DNA follows: TGTGCCAGCAGTTGGACTAGCGGGGGGCGGGAGACCCAGTACTTC. It is translated as CASSWTSGGRETQYF. The chain carries TRBV28 and TRBJ2-5; 14 nucleotides match TRBD2. The CDR3 extends over 15 amino acids. Germline V gene lookup returns CDR1 MDHEN and CDR2 SYDVKM. Germline trimming cut 4 bases from V and 5 bases from J; bases unmatched to any gene: 3.

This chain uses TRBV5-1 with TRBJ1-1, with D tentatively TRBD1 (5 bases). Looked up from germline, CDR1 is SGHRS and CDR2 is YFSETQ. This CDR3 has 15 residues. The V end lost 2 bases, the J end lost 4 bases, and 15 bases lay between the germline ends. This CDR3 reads CASSFGAPGGTEAFF. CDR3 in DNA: TGCGCCAGCAGCTTTGGGGCCCCCGGGGGCACTGAAGCTTTCTTT.

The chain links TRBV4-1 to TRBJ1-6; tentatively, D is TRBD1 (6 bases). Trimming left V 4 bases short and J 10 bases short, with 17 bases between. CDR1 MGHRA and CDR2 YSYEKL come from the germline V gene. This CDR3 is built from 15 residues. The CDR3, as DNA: TGCGCCAGCAGCCTCCGGTCAGGGGTCCCATCACCCCTCCACTTT. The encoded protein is CASSLRSGVPSPLHF.

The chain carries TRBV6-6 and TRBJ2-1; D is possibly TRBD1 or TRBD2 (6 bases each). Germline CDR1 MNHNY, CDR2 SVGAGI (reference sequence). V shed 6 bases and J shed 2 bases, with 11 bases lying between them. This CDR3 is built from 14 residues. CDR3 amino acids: CASSMGGPYNEQFF. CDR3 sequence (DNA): TGTGCCAGCAGCATGGGGGGCCCCTACAATGAGCAGTTCTTC.

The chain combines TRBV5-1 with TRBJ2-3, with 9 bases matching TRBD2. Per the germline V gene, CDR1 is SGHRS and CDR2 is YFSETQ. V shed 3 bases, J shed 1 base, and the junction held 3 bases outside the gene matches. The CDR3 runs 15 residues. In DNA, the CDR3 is TGCGCCAGCAGCTCGGTAGCGGGGGGCACAGATACGCAGTATTTT. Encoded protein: CASSSVAGGTDTQYF. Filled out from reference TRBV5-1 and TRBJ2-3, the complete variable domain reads KAGVTQTPRYLIKTRGQQVTLSCSPISGHRSVSWYQQTPGQGLQFLFEYFSETQRNKGNFPGRFSGRQFSNSRSEMNVSTLELGDSALYLCASSSVAGGTDTQYFGPGTRLTVL.

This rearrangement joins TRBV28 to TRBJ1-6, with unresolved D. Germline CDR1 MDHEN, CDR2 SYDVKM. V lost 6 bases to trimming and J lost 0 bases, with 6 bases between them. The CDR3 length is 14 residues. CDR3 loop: CASRLGSYNSPLHF. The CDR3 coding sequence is TGTGCCAGCAGACTGGGCTCCTATAATTCACCCCTCCACTTT.

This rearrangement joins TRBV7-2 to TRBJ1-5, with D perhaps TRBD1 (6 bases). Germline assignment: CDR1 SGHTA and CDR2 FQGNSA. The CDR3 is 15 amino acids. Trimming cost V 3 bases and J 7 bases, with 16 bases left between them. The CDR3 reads CASSLSVGGRQPQHF. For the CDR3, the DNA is TGTGCCAGCAGCTTGTCGGTGGGGGGCCGGCAGCCCCAGCATTTT.

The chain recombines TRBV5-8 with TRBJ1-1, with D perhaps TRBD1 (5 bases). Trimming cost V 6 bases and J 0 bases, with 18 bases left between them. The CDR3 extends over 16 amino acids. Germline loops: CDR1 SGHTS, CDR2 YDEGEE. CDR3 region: CASTRGTSRMNTEAFF. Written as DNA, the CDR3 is TGTGCCAGCACTCGTGGGACTTCTCGAATGAACACTGAAGCTTTCTTT.

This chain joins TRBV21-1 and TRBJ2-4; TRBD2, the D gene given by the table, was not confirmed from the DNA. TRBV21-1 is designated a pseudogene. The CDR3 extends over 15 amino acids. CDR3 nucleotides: TGTGCCAGCAGCCACCGGAGGCAGTGGGAAAACATTCAGTACTTC. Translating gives CASSHRRQWENIQYF.

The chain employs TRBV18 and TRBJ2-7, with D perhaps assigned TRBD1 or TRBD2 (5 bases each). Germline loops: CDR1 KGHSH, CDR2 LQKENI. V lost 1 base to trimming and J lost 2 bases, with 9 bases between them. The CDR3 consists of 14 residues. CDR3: CASSPLEGTYEQYF. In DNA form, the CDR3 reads TGTGCCAGCTCACCACTCGAGGGGACCTACGAGCAGTACTTC.

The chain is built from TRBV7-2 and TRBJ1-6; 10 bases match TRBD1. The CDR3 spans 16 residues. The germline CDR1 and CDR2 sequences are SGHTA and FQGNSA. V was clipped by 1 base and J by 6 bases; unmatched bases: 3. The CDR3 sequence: CASSLVGTGVNSPLHF. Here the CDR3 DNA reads TGTGCCAGCAGCTTAGTGGGGACAGGGGTTAATTCACCCCTCCACTTT.